The clone carrying this T cell receptor beta chain was recorded at least ten times. The library was built from about 370 ng RNA with molecular barcoded adaptors for alpha/delta and beta/gamma chains. Each CDR3 protein is one row after TCRdb ran MiXCR on the reads. The sample includes 75,000 to 95,000 distinct CDR3 sequences, 9% to 15% seen only once; the top ten take under 15%. This specimen comes from a study of read filtering for tumor transcriptome and immune sequencing. Study in general: IR-seq gave about 4 to 10.27 million TCR reads per sample; RNA-seq gave roughly 75 to 1,400.

Trimming took 6 bases from V and 2 from J; bases not matched to a gene: 6. The CDR3 contains 14 residues. Germline lookup yields CDR1 MNHNY and CDR2 SVGAGI (reference sequence). The chain combines TRBV6-6 with TRBJ1-1, with TRBD1 matching over 7 bases. The sample was a population of CD138-negative cells sorted from bone marrow. The receptor's source is a donor aged 40 or over with multiple myeloma. CDR3 bases: TGTGCCAGCAGACCCGGACAGGCCAACACTGAAGCTTTCTTT. This encodes CASRPGQANTEAFF.